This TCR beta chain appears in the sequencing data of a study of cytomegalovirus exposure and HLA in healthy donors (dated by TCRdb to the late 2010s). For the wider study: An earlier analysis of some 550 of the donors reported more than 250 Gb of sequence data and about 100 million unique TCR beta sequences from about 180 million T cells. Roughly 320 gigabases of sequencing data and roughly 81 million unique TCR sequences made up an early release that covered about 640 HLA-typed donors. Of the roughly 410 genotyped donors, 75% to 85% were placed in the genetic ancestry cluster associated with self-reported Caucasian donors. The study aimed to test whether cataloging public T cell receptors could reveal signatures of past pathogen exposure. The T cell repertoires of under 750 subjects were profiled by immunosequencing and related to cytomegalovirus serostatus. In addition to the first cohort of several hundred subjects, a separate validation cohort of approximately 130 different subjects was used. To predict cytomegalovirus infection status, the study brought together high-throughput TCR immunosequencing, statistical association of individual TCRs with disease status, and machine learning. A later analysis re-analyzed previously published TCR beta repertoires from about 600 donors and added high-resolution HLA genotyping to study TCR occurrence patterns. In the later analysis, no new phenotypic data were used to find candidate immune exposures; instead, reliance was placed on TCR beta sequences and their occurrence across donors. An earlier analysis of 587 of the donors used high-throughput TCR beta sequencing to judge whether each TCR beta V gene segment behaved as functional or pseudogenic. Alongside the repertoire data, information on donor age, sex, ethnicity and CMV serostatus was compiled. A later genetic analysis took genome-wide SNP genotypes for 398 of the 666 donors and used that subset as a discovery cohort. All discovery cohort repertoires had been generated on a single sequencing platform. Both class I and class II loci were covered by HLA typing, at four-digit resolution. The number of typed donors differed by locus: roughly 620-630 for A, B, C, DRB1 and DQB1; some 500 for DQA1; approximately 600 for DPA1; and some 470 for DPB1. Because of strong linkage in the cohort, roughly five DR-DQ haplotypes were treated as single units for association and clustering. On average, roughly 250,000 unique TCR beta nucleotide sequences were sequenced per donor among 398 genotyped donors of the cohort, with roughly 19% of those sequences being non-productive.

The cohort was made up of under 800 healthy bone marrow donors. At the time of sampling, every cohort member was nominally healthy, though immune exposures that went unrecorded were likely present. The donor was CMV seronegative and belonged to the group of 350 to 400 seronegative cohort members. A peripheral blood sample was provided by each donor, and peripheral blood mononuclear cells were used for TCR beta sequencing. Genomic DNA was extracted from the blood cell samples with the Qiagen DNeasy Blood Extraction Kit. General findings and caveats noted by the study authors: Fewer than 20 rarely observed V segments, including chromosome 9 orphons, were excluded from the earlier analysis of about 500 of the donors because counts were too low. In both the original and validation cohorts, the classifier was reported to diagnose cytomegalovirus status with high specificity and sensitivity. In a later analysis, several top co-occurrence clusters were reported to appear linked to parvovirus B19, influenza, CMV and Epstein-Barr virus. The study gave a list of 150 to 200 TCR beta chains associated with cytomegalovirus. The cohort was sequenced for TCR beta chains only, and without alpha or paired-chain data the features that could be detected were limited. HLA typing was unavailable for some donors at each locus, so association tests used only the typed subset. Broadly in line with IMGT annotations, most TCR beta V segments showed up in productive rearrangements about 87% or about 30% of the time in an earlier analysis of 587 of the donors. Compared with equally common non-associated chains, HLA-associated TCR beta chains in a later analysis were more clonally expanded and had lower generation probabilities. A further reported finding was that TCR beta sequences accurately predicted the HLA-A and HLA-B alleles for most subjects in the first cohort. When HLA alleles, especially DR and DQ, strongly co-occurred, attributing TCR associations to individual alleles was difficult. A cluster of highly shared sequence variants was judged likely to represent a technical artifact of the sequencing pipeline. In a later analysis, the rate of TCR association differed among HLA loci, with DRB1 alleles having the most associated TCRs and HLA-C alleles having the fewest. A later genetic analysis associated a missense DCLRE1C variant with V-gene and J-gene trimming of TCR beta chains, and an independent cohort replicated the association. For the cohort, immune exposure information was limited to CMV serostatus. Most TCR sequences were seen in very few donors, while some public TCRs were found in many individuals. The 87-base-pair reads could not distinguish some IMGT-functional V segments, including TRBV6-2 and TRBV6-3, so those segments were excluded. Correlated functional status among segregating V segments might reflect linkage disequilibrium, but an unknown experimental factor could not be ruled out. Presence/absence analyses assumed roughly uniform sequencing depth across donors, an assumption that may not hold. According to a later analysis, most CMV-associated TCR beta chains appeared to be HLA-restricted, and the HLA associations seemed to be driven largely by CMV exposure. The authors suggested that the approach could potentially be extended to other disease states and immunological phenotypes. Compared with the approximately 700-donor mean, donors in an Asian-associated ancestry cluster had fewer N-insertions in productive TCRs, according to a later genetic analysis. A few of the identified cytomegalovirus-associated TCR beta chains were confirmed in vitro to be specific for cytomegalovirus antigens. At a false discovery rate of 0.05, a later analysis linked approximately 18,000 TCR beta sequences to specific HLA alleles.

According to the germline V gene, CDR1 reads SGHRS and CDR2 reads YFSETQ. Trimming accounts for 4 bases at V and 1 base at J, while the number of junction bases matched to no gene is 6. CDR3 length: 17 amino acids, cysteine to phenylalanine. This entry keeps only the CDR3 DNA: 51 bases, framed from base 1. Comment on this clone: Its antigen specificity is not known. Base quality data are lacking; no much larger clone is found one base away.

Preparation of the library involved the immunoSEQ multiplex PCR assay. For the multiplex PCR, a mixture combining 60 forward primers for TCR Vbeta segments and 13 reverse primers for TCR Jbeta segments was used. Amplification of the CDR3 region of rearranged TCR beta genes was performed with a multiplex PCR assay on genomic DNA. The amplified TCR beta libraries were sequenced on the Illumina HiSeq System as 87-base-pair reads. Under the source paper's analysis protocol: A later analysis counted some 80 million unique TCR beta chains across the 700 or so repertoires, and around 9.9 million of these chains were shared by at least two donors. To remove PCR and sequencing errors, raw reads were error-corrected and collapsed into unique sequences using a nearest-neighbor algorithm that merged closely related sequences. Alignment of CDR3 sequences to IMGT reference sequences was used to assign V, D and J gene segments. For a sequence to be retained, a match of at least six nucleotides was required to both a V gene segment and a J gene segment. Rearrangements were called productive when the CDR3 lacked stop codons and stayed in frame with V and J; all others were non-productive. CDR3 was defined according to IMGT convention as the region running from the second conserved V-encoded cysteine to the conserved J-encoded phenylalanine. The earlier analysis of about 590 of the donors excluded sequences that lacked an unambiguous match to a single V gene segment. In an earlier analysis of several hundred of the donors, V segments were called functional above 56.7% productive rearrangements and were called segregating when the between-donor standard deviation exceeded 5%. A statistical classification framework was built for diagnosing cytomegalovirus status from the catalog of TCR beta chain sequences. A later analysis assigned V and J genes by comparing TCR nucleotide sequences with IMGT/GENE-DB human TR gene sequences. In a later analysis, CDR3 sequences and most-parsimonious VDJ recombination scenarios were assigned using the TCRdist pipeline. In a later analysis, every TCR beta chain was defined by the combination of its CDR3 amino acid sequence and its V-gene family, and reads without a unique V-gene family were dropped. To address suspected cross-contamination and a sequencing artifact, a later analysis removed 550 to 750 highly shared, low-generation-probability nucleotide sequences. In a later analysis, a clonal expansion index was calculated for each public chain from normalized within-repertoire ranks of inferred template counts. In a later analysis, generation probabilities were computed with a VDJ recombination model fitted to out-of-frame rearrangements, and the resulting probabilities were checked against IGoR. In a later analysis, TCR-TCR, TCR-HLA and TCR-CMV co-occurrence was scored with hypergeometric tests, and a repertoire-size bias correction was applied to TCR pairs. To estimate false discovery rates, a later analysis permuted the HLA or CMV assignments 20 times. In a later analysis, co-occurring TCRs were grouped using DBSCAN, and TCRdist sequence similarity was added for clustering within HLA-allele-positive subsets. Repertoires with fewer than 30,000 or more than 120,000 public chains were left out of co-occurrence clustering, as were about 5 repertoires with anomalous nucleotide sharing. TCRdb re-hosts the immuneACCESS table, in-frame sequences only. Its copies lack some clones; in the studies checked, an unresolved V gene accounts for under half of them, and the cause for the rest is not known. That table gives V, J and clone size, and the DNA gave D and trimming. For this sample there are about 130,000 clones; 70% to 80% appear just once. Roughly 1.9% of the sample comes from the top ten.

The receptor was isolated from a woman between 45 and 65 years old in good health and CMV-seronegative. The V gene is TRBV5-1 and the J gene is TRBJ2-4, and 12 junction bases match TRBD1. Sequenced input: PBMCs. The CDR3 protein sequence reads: CASSHGTGGFAKNIQYF. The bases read TGCGCCAGCAGCCACGGGACAGGGGGCTTCGCCAAAAACATTCAGTACTTC. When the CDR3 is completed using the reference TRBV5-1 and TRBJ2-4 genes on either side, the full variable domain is KAGVTQTPRYLIKTRGQQVTLSCSPISGHRSVSWYQQTPGQGLQFLFEYFSETQRNKGNFPGRFSGRQFSNSRSEMNVSTLELGDSALYLCASSHGTGGFAKNIQYFGAGTRLSVL.